The rows below give T cell receptor beta chains drawn from one sample of a study of T cell responses to AZD1222 COVID-19 vaccine. This table comes from immunoSEQ multiplex PCR, and its TCRdb copy is limited to in-frame clones, with some not included. This table has about 150,000 clones, roughly nine tenths appearing once. The material was peripheral blood, obtained on day 0 of AZD1222 vaccination. The receptors here all came from an adult in good health. CDR3s include the opening cysteine and the closing phenylalanine or tryptophan. The D gene is left open where the match is weak. Clone sizes are given selectively: once, few, many, or a class where the clone is expanded.

j_call clone_size d_call v_call cdr3_nt cdr3_aa
TRBJ2-7 - TRBD2 TRBV29-1 TGCAGCGTTGTTGTAGCGGGGACAACCTACGAGCAGTACTTC CSVVVAGTTYEQYF
TRBJ2-1 - TRBD2 TRBV4-1 TGCGCCAGCAGCCAAGAACAGGGTCCTTTAGCGGGAGGGGGCAATGAGCAGTTCTTC CASSQEQGPLAGGGNEQFF
TRBJ1-1 - TRBD1 TRBV20-1 TGCAGGCTGGGGACAGGCACTGAAGCTTTCTTT CRLGTGTEAFF
TRBJ2-7 - - TRBV6-4 TGTGCCAGCAGTGACTCAGGGGTGGCGGGAAAGGTCTACGAGCAGTACTTC CASSDSGVAGKVYEQYF
TRBJ2-1 - TRBD2 TRBV7-2 TGTGCCAGCAGCTTAATAGGATCGGCTAGCGGGGGGGCCTATGAGCAGTTCTTC CASSLIGSASGGAYEQFF
TRBJ2-1 - TRBD1 TRBV7-2 TGTGCCAGCAGCTTAGGCTACAGGGGTGGGGTCTACAATGAGCAGTTCTTC CASSLGYRGGVYNEQFF
TRBJ2-7 - - TRBV7-3 TGTGCCAGCAGCTTCGACCCAGGGCTTGAGCAGTACTTC CASSFDPGLEQYF
TRBJ1-2 - - TRBV5-4 TGTGCCAGCAGCTTGGGGGGTGGGCCAGGGCTCGGCTATGGCTACACCTTC CASSLGGGPGLGYGYTF
TRBJ1-5 - TRBD1 TRBV2 TGTGCCAGCAGTCTGGGACAGGGCGGTCAGCCCCAGCATTTT CASSLGQGGQPQHF
TRBJ2-7 once TRBD2 TRBV11-2 TGTGCCAGCAGCCTAAAACTAGCGGGAGTTAACGAGCAGTACTTC CASSLKLAGVNEQYF